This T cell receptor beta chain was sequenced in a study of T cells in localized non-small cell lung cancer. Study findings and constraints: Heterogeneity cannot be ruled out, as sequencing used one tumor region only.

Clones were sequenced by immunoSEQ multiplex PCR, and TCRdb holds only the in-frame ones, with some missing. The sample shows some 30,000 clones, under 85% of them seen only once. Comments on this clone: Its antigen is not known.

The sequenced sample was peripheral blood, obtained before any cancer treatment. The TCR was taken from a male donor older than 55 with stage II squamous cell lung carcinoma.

The CDR3 reads CASSLAVRGQGNGYTF. The CDR3 bases are TGTGCCAGCAGCTTAGCCGTACGGGGACAGGGAAATGGCTACACCTTC. The chain employs TRBV7-8 and TRBJ1-2; 9 bases fit TRBD1. This CDR3 comprises 16 residues. CDR1 is SGHVS and CDR2 is FQNEAQ in the germline V gene. J lost 6 bases, V lost 0 bases, and 8 bases had no gene match.